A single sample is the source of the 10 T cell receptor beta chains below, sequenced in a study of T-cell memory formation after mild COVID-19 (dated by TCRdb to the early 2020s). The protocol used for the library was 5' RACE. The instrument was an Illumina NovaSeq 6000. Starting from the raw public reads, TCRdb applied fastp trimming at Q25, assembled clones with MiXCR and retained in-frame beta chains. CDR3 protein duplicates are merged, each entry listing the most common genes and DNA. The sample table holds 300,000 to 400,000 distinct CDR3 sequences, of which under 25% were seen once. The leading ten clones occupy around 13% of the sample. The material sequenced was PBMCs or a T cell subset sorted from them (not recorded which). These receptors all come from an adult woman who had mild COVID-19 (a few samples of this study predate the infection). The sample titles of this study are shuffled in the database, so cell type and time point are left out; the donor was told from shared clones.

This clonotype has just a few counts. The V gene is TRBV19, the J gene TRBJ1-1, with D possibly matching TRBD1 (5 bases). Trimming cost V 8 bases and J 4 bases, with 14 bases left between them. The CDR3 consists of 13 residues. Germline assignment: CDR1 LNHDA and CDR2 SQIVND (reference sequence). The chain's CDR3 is CASVRDGGTEAFF. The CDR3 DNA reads TGTGCCAGTGTCCGGGACGGGGGCACTGAAGCTTTCTTT.

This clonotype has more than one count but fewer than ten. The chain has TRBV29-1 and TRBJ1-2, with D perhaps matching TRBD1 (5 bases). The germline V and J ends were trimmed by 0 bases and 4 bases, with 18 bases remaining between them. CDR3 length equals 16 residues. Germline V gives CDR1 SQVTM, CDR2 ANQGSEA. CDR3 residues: CSVEDGLGQGPYGYTF. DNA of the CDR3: TGCAGCGTTGAAGACGGATTGGGGCAGGGACCCTATGGCTACACCTTC.

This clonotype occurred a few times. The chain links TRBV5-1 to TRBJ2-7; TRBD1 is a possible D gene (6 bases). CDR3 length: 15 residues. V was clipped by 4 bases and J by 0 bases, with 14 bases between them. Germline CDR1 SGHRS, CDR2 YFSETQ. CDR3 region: CASSPPGHSSYEQYF. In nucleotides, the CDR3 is TGCGCCAGCAGCCCACCGGGACACAGCTCCTACGAGCAGTACTTC.

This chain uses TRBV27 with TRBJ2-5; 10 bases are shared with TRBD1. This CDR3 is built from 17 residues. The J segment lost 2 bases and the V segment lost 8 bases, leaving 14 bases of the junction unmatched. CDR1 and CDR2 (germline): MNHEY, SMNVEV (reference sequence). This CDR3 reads CASGWTGGSLIQETQYF. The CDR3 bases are TGTGCCAGCGGTTGGACAGGGGGTTCCTTAATTCAAGAGACCCAGTACTTC.

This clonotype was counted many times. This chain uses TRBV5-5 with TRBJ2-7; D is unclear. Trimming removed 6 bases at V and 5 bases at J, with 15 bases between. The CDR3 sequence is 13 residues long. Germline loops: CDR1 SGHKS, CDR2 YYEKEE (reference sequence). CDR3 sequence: CASTTLQPDEQYF. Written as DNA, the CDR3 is TGTGCCAGCACCACCCTCCAGCCCGACGAGCAGTACTTC.

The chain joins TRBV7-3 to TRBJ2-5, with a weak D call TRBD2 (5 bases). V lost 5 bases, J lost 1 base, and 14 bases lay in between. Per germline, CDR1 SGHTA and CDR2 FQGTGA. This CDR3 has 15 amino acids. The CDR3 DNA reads TGTGCCAGCAGCCCCTTACCTAGCCCCCAAGAGACCCAGTACTTC. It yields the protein CASSPLPSPQETQYF.

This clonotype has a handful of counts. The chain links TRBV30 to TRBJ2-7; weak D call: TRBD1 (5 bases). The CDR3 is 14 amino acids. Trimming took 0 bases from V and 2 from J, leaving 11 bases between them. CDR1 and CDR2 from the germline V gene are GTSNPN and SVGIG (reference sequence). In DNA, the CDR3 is TGTGCCTGGAGTGTCAAGAGACAGACCTACGAGCAGTACTTC. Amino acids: CAWSVKRQTYEQYF.

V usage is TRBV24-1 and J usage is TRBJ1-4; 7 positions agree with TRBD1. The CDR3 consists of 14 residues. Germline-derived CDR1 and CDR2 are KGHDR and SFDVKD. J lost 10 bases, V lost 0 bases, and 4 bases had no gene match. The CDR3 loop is CATSDLRQGGKLFF. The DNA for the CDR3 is TGTGCCACCAGTGATTTGCGGCAGGGGGGAAAACTGTTTTTT.

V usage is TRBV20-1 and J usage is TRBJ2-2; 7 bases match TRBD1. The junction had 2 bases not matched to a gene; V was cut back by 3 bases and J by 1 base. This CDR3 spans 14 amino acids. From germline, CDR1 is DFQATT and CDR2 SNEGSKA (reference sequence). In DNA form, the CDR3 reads TGCAGTGCTAGTGACAGGGTGAACACCGGGGAGCTGTTTTTT. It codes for CSASDRVNTGELFF.

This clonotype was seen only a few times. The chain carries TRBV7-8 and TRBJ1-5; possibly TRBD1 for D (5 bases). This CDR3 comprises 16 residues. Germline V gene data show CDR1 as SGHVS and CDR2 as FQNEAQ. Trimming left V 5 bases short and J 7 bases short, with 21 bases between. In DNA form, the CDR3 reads TGTGCCAGCAGCCGAGACCCTGGGACGGTGGGGCAGCCCCAGCATTTT. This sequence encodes CASSRDPGTVGQPQHF.